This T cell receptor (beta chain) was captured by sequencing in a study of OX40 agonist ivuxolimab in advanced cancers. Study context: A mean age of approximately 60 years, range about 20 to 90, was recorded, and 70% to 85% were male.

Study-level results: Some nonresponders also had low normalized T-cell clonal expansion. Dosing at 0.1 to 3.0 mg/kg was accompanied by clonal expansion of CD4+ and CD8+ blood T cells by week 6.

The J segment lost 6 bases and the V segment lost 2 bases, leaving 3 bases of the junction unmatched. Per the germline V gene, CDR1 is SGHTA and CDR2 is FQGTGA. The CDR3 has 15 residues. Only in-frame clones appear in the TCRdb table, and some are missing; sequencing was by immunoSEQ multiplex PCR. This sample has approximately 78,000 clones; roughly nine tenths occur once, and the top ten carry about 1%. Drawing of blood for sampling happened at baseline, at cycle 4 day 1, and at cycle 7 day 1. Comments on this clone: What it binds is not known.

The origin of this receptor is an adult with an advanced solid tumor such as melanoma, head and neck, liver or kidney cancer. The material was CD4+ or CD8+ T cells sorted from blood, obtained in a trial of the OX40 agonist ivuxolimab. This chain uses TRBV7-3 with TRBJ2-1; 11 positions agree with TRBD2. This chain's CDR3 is CASSLGTSGANEQFF. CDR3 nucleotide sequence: TGTGCCAGCAGCTTAGGGACTAGCGGAGCCAATGAGCAGTTCTTC.